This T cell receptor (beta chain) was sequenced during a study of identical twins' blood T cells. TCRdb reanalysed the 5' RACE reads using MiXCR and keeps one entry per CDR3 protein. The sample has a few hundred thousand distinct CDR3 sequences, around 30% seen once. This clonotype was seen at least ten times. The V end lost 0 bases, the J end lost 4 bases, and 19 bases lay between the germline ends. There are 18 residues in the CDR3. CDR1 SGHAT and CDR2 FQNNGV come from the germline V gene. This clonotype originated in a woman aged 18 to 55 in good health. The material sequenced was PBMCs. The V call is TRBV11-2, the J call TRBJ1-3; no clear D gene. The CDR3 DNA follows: TGTGCCAGCAGCTTAGATCGTTATTCCGGGCCTCGCGGAAACACCATATATTTT. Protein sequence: CASSLDRYSGPRGNTIYF.